This T cell receptor beta chain is drawn from a study of human T cells and chemical hapten exposure. For the study at large: Patch tests containing 0.01% DPC, applied to the upper back, were read at 6 days. Whole-study results and caveats: Sensitization with DPC brought no change to TCRs above 1 in 1000 in frequency.

Time point meaning: pre-sensitization, week 0. Specified treatment: therapeutic diphenylcyclopropenone sensitization with weekly scalp DPC. J was trimmed by 0 bases and V by 5 bases; bases with no gene match: 7. The CDR3 is made up of 16 amino acids. Using its own MiXCR run on the RACE reads, TCRdb lists one record per CDR3 protein. The sample contains over 85,000 distinct CDR3 sequences, approximately 10% of which appear only once. Points on this clonotype: Its antigen is not identified.

This sequence originates from an older woman with alopecia areata. Some clones in this sample may be carry-over from other donors' samples. Sequenced material: whole blood, taken in connection with sensitization to the hapten diphenylcyclopropenone (DPC). This chain uses TRBV12-3 or TRBV12-4 with TRBJ2-3; 8 nucleotides align to TRBD1. The CDR3 DNA sequence: TGTGCCAGCAGTCCCCCGACAGGGGTTAGCACAGATACGCAGTATTTT. Translating it yields CASSPPTGVSTDTQYF.